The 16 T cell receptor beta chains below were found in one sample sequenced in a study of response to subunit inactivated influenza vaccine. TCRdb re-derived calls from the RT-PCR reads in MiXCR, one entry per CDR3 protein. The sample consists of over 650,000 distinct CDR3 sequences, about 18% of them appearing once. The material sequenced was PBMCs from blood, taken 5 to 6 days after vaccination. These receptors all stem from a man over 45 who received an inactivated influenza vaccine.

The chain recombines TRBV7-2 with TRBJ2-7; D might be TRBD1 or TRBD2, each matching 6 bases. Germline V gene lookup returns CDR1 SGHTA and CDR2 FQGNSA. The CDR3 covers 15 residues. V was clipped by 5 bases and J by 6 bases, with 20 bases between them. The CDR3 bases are TGTGCCAGCAGCCTCAAGATTGGGGGGCGAAGCGAGCAGTACTTC. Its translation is CASSLKIGGRSEQYF.

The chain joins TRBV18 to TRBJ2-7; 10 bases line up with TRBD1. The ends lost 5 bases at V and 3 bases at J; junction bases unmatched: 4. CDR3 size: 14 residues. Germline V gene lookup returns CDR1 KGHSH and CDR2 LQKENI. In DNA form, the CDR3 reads TGTGCCAGCTCAACCGGGACAGGGGACTACGAGCAGTACTTC. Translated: CASSTGTGDYEQYF. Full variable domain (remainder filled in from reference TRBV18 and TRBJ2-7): NAGVMQNPRHLVRRRGQEARLRCSPMKGHSHVYWYRQLPEEGLKFMVYLQKENIIDESGMPKERFSAEFPKEGPSILRIQQVVRGDSAAYFCASSTGTGDYEQYFGPGTRLTVT.

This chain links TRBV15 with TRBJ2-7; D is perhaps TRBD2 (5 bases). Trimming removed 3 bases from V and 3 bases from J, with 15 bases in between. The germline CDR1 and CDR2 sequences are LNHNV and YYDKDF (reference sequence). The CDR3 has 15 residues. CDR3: CATSRDTGVYYEQYF. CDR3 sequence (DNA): TGTGCCACCAGCAGGGATACCGGGGTCTACTACGAGCAGTACTTC. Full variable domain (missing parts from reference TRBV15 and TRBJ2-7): DAMVIQNPRYQVTQFGKPVTLSCSQTLNHNVMYWYQQKSSQAPKLLFHYYDKDFNNEADTPDNFQSRRPNTSFCFLDIRSPGLGDTAMYLCATSRDTGVYYEQYFGPGTRLTVT.

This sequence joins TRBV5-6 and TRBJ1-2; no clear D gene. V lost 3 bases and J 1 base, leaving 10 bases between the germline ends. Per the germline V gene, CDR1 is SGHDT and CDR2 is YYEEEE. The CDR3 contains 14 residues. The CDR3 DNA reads TGTGCCAGCAGCTGGGAACAGAGTAACTATGGCTACACCTTC. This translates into CASSWEQSNYGYTF.

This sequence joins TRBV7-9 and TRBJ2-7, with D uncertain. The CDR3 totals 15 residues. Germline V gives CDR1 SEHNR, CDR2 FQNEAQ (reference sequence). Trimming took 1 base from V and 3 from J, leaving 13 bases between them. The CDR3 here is CASSLDRSLSYEQYF. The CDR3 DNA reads TGTGCCAGCAGCTTAGACCGTAGCCTGAGCTACGAGCAGTACTTC.

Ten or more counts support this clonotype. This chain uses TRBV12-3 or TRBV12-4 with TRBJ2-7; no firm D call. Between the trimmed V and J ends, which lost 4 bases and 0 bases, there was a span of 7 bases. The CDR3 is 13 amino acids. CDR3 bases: TGTGCCAGCAGTTCCAGGAGCTCCTACGAGCAGTACTTC. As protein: CASSSRSSYEQYF.

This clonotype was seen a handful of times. Here the CDR3 reads CASRGLDVRTEDTQYF. DNA of the CDR3: TGTGCCAGCAGGGGACTTGACGTAAGGACTGAAGATACGCAGTATTTT. The chain recombines TRBV12-3 or TRBV12-4 with TRBJ2-3; D might be TRBD2 (6 bases). The CDR3 runs 16 residues. The V and J ends lost 6 bases and 5 bases respectively, with 21 bases between them.

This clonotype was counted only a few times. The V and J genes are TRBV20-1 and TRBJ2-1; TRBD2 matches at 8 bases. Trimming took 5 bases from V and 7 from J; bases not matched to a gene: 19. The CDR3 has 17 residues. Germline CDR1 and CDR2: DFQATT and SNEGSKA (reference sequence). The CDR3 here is CSALQEVRGTRGNEQFF. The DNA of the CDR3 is TGCAGTGCTCTCCAAGAGGTGCGTGGGACTAGGGGTAATGAGCAGTTCTTC.

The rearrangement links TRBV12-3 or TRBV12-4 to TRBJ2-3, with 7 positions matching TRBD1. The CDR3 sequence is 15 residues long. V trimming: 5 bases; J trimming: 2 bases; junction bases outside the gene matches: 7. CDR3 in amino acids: CASSRIGTATDTQYF. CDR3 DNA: TGTGCCAGCAGTCGGATCGGGACAGCCACAGATACGCAGTATTTT.

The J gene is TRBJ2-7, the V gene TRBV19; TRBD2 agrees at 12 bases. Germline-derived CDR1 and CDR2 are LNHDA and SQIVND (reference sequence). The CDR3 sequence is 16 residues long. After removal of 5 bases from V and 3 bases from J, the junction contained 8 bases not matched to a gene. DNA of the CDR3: TGTGCCAGTAGTGCACCCCAGACTAGCGGGGGCTACGAGCAGTACTTC. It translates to CASSAPQTSGGYEQYF.

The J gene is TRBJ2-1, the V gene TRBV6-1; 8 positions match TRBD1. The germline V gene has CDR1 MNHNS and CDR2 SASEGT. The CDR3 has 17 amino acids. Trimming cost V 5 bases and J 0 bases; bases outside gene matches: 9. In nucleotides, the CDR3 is TGTGCCAGCAGTCCCATGGGACAGGAGAGCTCCTACAATGAGCAGTTCTTC. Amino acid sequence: CASSPMGQESSYNEQFF.

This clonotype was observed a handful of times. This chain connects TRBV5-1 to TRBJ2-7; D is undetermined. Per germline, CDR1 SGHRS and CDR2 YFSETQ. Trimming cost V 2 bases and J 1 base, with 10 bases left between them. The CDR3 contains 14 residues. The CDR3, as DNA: TGCGCCAGCAGCTTACGACTGGAATCCTACGAGCAGTACTTC. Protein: CASSLRLESYEQYF. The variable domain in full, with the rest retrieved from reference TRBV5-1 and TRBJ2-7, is KAGVTQTPRYLIKTRGQQVTLSCSPISGHRSVSWYQQTPGQGLQFLFEYFSETQRNKGNFPGRFSGRQFSNSRSEMNVSTLELGDSALYLCASSLRLESYEQYFGPGTRLTVT.

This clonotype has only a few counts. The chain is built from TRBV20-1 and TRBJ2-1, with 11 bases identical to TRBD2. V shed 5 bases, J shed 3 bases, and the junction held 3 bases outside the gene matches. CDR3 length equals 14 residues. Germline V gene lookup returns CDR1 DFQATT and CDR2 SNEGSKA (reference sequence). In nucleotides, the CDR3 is TGCAGTGCTTCCGGGACTAGCGGCTACAATGAGCAGTTCTTC. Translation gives CSASGTSGYNEQFF.

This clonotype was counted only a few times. The DNA for the CDR3 is TGTGCCAGCAGCTTTAACAGCGGGACTCAATACAATGAGCAGTTCTTC. Amino acids: CASSFNSGTQYNEQFF. This chain links TRBV7-6 with TRBJ2-1, with 7 bases identical to TRBD2. The CDR3 loop spans 16 amino acids. Germline V CDR1 and CDR2: SGHVS, FNYEAQ. V shed 3 bases, J shed 4 bases, and the junction held 9 bases outside the gene matches.

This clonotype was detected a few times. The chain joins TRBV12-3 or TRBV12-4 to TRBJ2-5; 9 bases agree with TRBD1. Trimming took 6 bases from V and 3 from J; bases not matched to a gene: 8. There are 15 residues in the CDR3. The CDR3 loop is CASSAGTGSKETQYF. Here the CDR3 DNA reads TGTGCCAGCAGCGCCGGGACAGGGTCTAAAGAGACCCAGTACTTC.

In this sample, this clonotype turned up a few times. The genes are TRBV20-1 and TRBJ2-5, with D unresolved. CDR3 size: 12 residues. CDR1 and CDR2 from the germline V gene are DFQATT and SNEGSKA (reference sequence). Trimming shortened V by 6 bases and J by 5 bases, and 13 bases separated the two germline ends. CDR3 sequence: CSAITRQETQYF. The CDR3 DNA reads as TGCAGTGCCATAACCCGGCAGGAGACCCAGTACTTC.